Reported below is one TCR beta chain. Its antigen specificity is not known. No base qualities exist here, and no much larger clone lies one base off it. TCR beta CDR3 regions were amplified from RNA transcripts. For the first round of RT-PCR on the TCR CDR3, the HTBI primer set was used together with the Qiagen OneStep RT-PCR kit. The libraries were constructed in a second round of multiplex PCR and then size-selected and purified. Sequencing of the libraries was done on an Illumina HiSeq2000 using paired-end 100 bp reads. The authors processed their data as follows. SOAPnuke was used to process the raw data, removing reads that contained adapters or uncalled bases, had a mean Phred below 15, or lacked an exact match to the constant primer or identifier. COPE v1.2.5 was used to merge high-quality paired reads, and clonotypes were defined as unique nucleotide sequences. Clonotypes were aligned to IMGT TRBV, TRBD and TRBJ reference segments using MiTCR v1.1. The analysis was restricted to V-J combinations with a frequency above 0.0001, which together covered 99.2% of the repertoires. The TCS score was defined as the ratio of F50 (clonal expansion) to E x V (chaos), calculated using BLOSUM62-based TCRdist between CDR3 peptides within each V-J. Welch's t-statistics and random forest reduced around 550 V-J features to roughly 13, which were used in a naive Bayes classifier (R e1071). The public sequencing data were trimmed at Q25 with fastp and processed into clonotypes with MiXCR by TCRdb, which kept only in-frame beta chains. Each entry merges the rows of one CDR3 protein and shows their most common DNA and genes. The V and J calls here are based on TCRdb, not the publication. Within this sample are more than 600,000 distinct CDR3 sequences, with 16% of them counted one time only. The ten largest make up under 9.5% of the sample.

V has 2 bases trimmed and J has 2 bases trimmed; junction bases matching no gene number 5. The CDR3 goes from the cysteine to the phenylalanine over 16 residues. Of all the DNA, just the CDR3 is kept, 48 bases in frame from base 1. From a lookup of the germline V gene (reference sequence), CDR1 and CDR2 are LGHDT and YNNKEL. The data belong to a study of T cells in Graves' hyperthyroidism and ophthalmopathy (dated by TCRdb to the late 2010s). For context, the study as a whole: Peripheral blood was sampled at the time of initial diagnosis, prior to any treatment. TCR V-J signatures able to tell the groups apart were searched for in a discovery cohort of some 97 patients, of whom approximately 40 had Graves' ophthalmopathy and 55 to 65 had stable Graves' hyperthyroidism. Whether ophthalmopathy could be predicted prospectively was tested in an independent validation cohort made up of under 20 hyperthyroidism patients plus 17 patients who later progressed to ophthalmopathy. The 100 or so discovery patients were randomly divided into training and test sets at a 7:3 ratio. The study also compared thyroid tissue and blood T-cell repertoires from more than five Graves' hyperthyroidism patients. The paper describes TCR Vbeta CDR3 sequencing of 140 or so peripheral blood samples, made up of 43 ophthalmopathy patients, some 76 hyperthyroidism patients and roughly 17 progressor patients. Following sampling, methimazole starting at 30 mg daily was given to hyperthyroidism patients, and high-dose intravenous methylprednisolone was given to ophthalmopathy patients. What the research found in general, with its limitations: No statistical method was used to set the sample size in advance, and investigators knew the group allocation. A model built on a 13 V-J signature distinguished ophthalmopathy from stable hyperthyroidism, reaching around 90% sensitivity and about 81% specificity in cross-validation and 80%/75% in testing. In validation, the model predicted progression to ophthalmopathy a median of roughly 6.1 months before onset, with approximately 70% sensitivity and 72.22% specificity. Most expanded thyroid clonotypes (frequency above 0.001) were also detected in blood, suggesting blood repertoires may reflect thyroid immune responses.

Stable Graves' hyperthyroidism was defined as no progression to ophthalmopathy during 18 months of follow-up. Hyperthyroidism patients were aged 18 to 65 years and newly diagnosed, with disease duration of less than 2 months. Exclusion was applied to patients with uncontrolled infections, other autoimmune diseases, pregnancy or lactation. Clinical symptoms, serum thyroxine and TRAb, thyroid ultrasound, and orbital computed tomography formed the basis for the diagnoses. PBMCs were separated from over 9 ml of fresh peripheral blood using Ficoll-Paque density gradient centrifugation. Trizol reagent was used to extract total RNA, and RNA quality was then checked on an Agilent 2100 Bioanalyzer.

The sequence links TRBV3-1 to TRBJ2-2, with TRBD2 identical over 7 junction bases. The source material was blood. This receptor was obtained from a man between 18 and 35 years old with Graves' hyperthyroidism. CDR3 region: CASSQTTGGNTGELFF. The DNA sequence is TGTGCCAGCAGCCAAACCACGGGAGGCAACACCGGGGAGCTGTTTTTT.